This paragraph covers one T cell receptor (beta chain) sequence. Its antigen is still unknown. This CDR3 is missing its conserved last phenylalanine or tryptophan, likely due to a read error. This sample was included in a study of cytomegalovirus exposure and HLA in healthy donors. Regarding the study as a whole: Relative to equally common others, HLA-associated TCR beta chains showed greater clonal expansion in a later analysis. In terms of immune exposure information, only CMV serostatus was available.

The CDR3 spans 11 residues. The germline gives CDR1 ENHRY, CDR2 SYGVKD. V dropped 8 bases and J dropped 7 bases, with 11 bases sitting between them. The PCR employed 60 Vbeta primers together with 13 Jbeta primers. Method: immunoSEQ multiplex PCR; TCRdb's copy keeps in-frame clones and lacks some. This table has approximately 90,000 clones, about 76% appearing once. The chain carries TRBV10-3 and TRBJ1-2; D is possibly TRBD1 (6 bases). The sequenced sample consisted of PBMCs. This receptor was identified in a woman aged 40-49 years in good health and CMV-seronegative. CDR3 nucleotide sequence: TGTGCCATCTCAGGGGTCGGTGGCTACACCGTC. Translation gives CAISGVGGYTV.